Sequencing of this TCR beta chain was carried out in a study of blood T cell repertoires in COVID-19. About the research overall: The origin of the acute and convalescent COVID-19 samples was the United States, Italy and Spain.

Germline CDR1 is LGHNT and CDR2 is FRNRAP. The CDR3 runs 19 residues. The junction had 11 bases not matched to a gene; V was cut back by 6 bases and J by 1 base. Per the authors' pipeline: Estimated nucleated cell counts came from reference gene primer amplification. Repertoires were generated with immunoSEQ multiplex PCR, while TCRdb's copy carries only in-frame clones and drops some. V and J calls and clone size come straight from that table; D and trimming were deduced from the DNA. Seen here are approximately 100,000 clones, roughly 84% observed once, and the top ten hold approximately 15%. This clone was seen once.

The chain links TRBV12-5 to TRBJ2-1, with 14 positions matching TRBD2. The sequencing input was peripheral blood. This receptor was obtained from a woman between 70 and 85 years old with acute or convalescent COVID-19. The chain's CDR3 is CASGVPGLAGVGSYNEQFF. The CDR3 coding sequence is TGTGCTAGTGGAGTTCCGGGACTAGCGGGAGTAGGGTCCTACAATGAGCAGTTCTTC.